The T cell receptor beta chain under discussion was sequenced for a study of beta chain features in type 1 diabetes. The study, taken as a whole, reports: In type 1 diabetes patients, VDJ junctions had fewer insertions; deletions at these junctions were more frequent. Across all four CD4+ subsets, people with type 1 diabetes showed modestly shorter TCRB CDR3s. Possibly, sequencing cDNA over-represented cells that had high TCR expression levels.

In this sample, this clone turned up a few times. The antigen remains unidentified. The authors obtained over 95% purity in all sorted populations. The V gene's germline CDR1 is MNHNY and CDR2 SVGAGI (reference sequence). Trimming took off 5 bases at V and 1 base at J, with 8 bases between the two ends. This CDR3 spans 13 amino acids. The authors reverse transcribed all of the isolated RNA, so sequencing captured expressed TCRB transcripts. Assay: immunoSEQ multiplex PCR; the TCRdb copy retains only in-frame clones and omits some. The data show about 740,000 clones, roughly 13% seen once. The chain links TRBV6-6 to TRBJ1-1; D gene unclear. Sequencing was done on a sample of naive CD4+ T cells from blood. The origin of this receptor is a man aged 18 to 29 with type 1 diabetes. The CDR3 DNA follows: TGTGCCAGCAGTCTCGACACGAACACTGAAGCTTTCTTT. Translating gives CASSLDTNTEAFF.